This TCR beta chain was captured in a study of cytomegalovirus exposure and HLA in healthy donors. PCR amplification relied on 60 Vbeta primers (plus 13 Jbeta primers). The method was immunoSEQ multiplex PCR; TCRdb's version includes in-frame clones alone and lacks a portion of them. The profile shows under 200,000 clones, roughly 77% of them singletons. The CDR3 loop spans 13 amino acids. Trimming cost V 7 bases and J 5 bases; bases outside gene matches: 6. Germline V gene lookup returns CDR1 SQVTM and CDR2 ANQGSEA. The chain joins TRBV29-1 to TRBJ2-5, with TRBD1 matching over 11 bases. Input material: PBMCs. The origin of this receptor is a woman younger than 30 in good health and CMV-seronegative. CDR3 coding DNA: TGCAGCGCAAGGACAGGGGGCATGGAGACCCAGTACTTC. Residues: CSARTGGMETQYF.